Sequencing of this T cell receptor (beta chain) was carried out in a study of human T cells and chemical hapten exposure. This clonotype was recorded many times. TCRdb used MiXCR to reprocess the RACE reads, holding one entry per CDR3 protein. The repertoire holds some 330,000 distinct CDR3 sequences, with around 5.5% as singletons. V gave up 6 bases and J gave up 12 bases, with 12 bases separating them. This CDR3 is built from 11 residues. Germline assignment: CDR1 MDHEN and CDR2 SYDVKM. As to time point: pre-sensitization, week 0. The sample's treatment: therapeutic diphenylcyclopropenone sensitization with weekly scalp DPC.

The chain joins TRBV28 to TRBJ2-1; no clear D gene. The specimen comprised whole blood, sampled in connection with sensitization to the hapten diphenylcyclopropenone (DPC). This clonotype was sampled from a woman younger than 35 with alopecia areata. Some clones in this sample may be carry-over from other donors' samples. CDR3 residues: CASSFSRAQFF. Written as DNA, the CDR3 is TGTGCCAGCAGCTTTAGCCGGGCGCAGTTCTTC. Full variable domain (remainder filled in from reference TRBV28 and TRBJ2-1): DVKVTQSSRYLVKRTGEKVFLECVQDMDHENMFWYRQDPGLGLRLIYFSYDVKMKEKGDIPEGYSVSREKKERFSLILESASTNQTSMYLCASSFSRAQFFGPGTRLTVL.